The sequence of this TCR beta chain was determined in a study of blood T cell repertoires in COVID-19. The table lists this clone with a count of one. Germline V CDR1 and CDR2: ENHRY, SYGVKD. This CDR3 region has 15 residues. V was clipped by 2 bases and J by 4 bases, with 14 bases between them. Methods used by the authors: From reference gene primer amplification, estimates of nucleated cell counts were derived. The method was immunoSEQ multiplex PCR; TCRdb's version includes in-frame clones alone and lacks a portion of them. V, J and clone size are those of that table, while D and trimming were read from the DNA. Altogether roughly 150,000 clones are present, around 85% being singletons, with the ten largest covering approximately 8%. Enrolled during active infection, Seattle patients were then followed longitudinally.

The rearrangement links TRBV10-3 to TRBJ1-2; TRBD1 might be the D (5 bases). Sample: peripheral blood. This TCR came from an elderly woman with COVID-19, enrolled during active disease. CDR3 sequence: CAISERRDPAYGYTF. Written as DNA, the CDR3 is TGTGCCATCAGTGAGAGGAGGGACCCAGCCTATGGCTACACCTTC.